Presented here are 26 T cell receptor beta chains from one specimen sequenced in a study of cytomegalovirus exposure and HLA in healthy donors. Amplification used 60 Vbeta primers and 13 Jbeta primers. The assay was immunoSEQ multiplex PCR, and TCRdb's table has in-frame clones only and misses some. Among around 230,000 clones listed, roughly 81% were seen once. The sequencing input was PBMCs. These receptors were collected from a girl aged 2-10 years in good health and CMV-seronegative.

V and J are TRBV9 and TRBJ2-2; tentative D call: TRBD1 (5 bases). V lost 4 bases and J lost 5, with 15 bases in between. Germline-derived CDR1 and CDR2 are SGDLS and YYNGEE. CDR3 size: 15 residues. In DNA, the CDR3 is TGTGCCAGCAGCTCTACGACAGCAGGGACCGGGGAGCTGTTTTTT. It codes for CASSSTTAGTGELFF.

The rearrangement uses TRBV5-1 and TRBJ1-2; 7 nucleotides line up with TRBD1. The CDR3 runs 16 residues. The V gene end was trimmed by 4 bases and the J gene end by 4 bases; junction bases not matched to a gene: 13. CDR1 is SGHRS, CDR2 YFSETQ, per germline. The CDR3 spells CASSPGTARGPYGYTF. The CDR3 nucleotides read TGCGCCAGCAGCCCAGGGACAGCCCGAGGACCCTATGGCTACACCTTC.

V usage is TRBV7-9 and J usage is TRBJ1-1; TRBD1 is a possible D gene (6 bases). Germline CDR1 and CDR2: SEHNR and FQNEAQ (reference sequence). The germline V and J ends were trimmed by 1 base and 8 bases, with 11 bases remaining between them. The length of the CDR3 is 13 residues. The CDR3 sequence is CASSLDQGTEAFF. In nucleotides, the CDR3 is TGTGCCAGCAGCTTAGATCAGGGGACCGAAGCTTTCTTT.

This chain joins TRBV2 and TRBJ2-1, with D perhaps matching TRBD1 (6 bases). The CDR3 runs 13 residues. Germline-derived CDR1 and CDR2 are SNHLY and FYNNEI. Deletions cut 11 bases from V and 2 bases from J, with 13 bases between. The CDR3 sequence is CAGQPGTYNEQFF. For the CDR3, the DNA is TGTGCCGGACAGCCCGGTACCTACAATGAGCAGTTCTTC.

The rearrangement joins TRBV4-1 to TRBJ2-5; 8 positions agree with TRBD2. The CDR3 extends over 19 amino acids. Germline CDR1 reads MGHRA; CDR2 reads YSYEKL. J lost 2 bases, V lost 4 bases, and 18 bases had no gene match. CDR3 sequence reads: CASSLGWAGSGGHQETQYF. CDR3 DNA sequence: TGCGCCAGCAGCCTTGGATGGGCGGGCTCGGGGGGGCATCAAGAGACCCAGTACTTC.

V is TRBV21-1 and J is TRBJ2-7; TRBD2 is taken as the D call from the table, unchecked against the DNA. TRBV21-1 is assigned pseudogene status. CDR3 size: 15 residues. The chain's CDR3 is CASSKFPRGHYEQYF. The CDR3 coding sequence is TGTGCCAGCAGCAAATTTCCGCGGGGGCACTACGAGCAGTACTTC.

The rearrangement joins TRBV7-9 to TRBJ2-2; D is possibly TRBD1 (6 bases). Germline V lookup: CDR1 SEHNR, CDR2 FQNEAQ (reference sequence). The CDR3 consists of 15 residues. V shed 5 bases and J shed 3 bases, with 13 bases lying between them. The CDR3 reads CASSPQGPYTGELFF. The CDR3 DNA sequence: TGTGCCAGCAGCCCCCAGGGGCCGTACACCGGGGAGCTGTTTTTT.

The rearrangement links TRBV7-7 to TRBJ1-1; the D is unclear. There are 13 residues in the CDR3. The V end lost 2 bases, the J end lost 2 bases, and 6 bases lay between the germline ends. Germline CDR1 reads SSHAT; CDR2 reads FNYEAQ (reference sequence). For the CDR3, the DNA is TGTGCCAGCAGCTTATACAGAAACACTGAAGCTTTCTTT. Translated: CASSLYRNTEAFF. Variable domain in full (rest from reference TRBV7-7 and TRBJ1-1): GAGVSQSPRYKVTKRGQDVTLRCDPISSHATLYWYQQALGQGPEFLTYFNYEAQPDKSGLPSDRFSAERPEGSISTLTIQRTEQRDSAMYRCASSLYRNTEAFFGQGTRLTVV.

The V gene is TRBV2, the J gene TRBJ1-2, with D maybe TRBD1 (6 bases). The V gene's germline CDR1 is SNHLY and CDR2 FYNNEI. Between the trimmed V and J ends, which lost 1 base and 4 bases, there was a span of 10 bases. This CDR3 is built from 14 residues. The CDR3 DNA reads TGTGCCAGCAGTGAAGACAGGGCGCTCTATGGCTACACCTTC. Encoded protein: CASSEDRALYGYTF.

The chain couples TRBV4-1 to TRBJ1-5; D uncertain. Germline CDR1 and CDR2: MGHRA and YSYEKL. Trimming cost V 0 bases and J 4 bases, with 4 bases left between them. This CDR3 is built from 13 residues. The CDR3 here is CASSQDQNQPQHF. The DNA for the CDR3 is TGCGCCAGCAGCCAAGATCAAAATCAGCCCCAGCATTTT.

This chain joins TRBV10-3 and TRBJ2-3; no firm D call. The CDR3 is 14 residues long. Germline CDR1 and CDR2: ENHRY and SYGVKD. With 2 bases removed from V and 1 base from J, the gap between germline ends came to 7 bases. The CDR3 protein is CAISEIRGTDTQYF. In nucleotides, the CDR3 is TGTGCCATCAGTGAGATCCGGGGCACAGATACGCAGTATTTT.

The chain combines TRBV4-1 with TRBJ2-4, with 7 positions matching TRBD2. CDR3 length: 14 amino acids. The J segment lost 6 bases and the V segment lost 0 bases, leaving 2 bases of the junction unmatched. CDR1 and CDR2 (germline): MGHRA, YSYEKL. CDR3 bases: TGCGCCAGCAGCCAAGAGGGGGGGGGAAACATTCAGTACTTC. Residues: CASSQEGGGNIQYF.

The chain uses TRBV19 and TRBJ1-4, with TRBD1 as a possible D gene (5 bases). In germline, CDR1 is LNHDA, CDR2 SQIVND (reference sequence). This CDR3 region has 16 residues. Trimming took 6 bases from V and 5 from J, leaving 19 bases between them. DNA for the CDR3: TGTGCCAGTAGATTGTCTGGAGGGACCCAGAATGAAAAACTGTTTTTT. Translated: CASRLSGGTQNEKLFF.

The chain is built from TRBV28 and TRBJ2-3; unclear D gene. The germline V gene encodes CDR1 MDHEN and CDR2 SYDVKM. Between the trimmed V and J ends, which lost 6 bases and 4 bases, there was a span of 11 bases. This CDR3 is 13 amino acids long. The CDR3 DNA reads as TGTGCCAGCAGGAGGCTAGTCCCAGATACGCAGTATTTT. Its translation: CASRRLVPDTQYF.

The J gene is TRBJ2-3, the V gene TRBV5-1; 10 nucleotides align to TRBD2. The CDR3 runs 17 residues. In germline, CDR1 is SGHRS, CDR2 YFSETQ. J lost 1 base, V lost 0 bases, and 5 bases had no gene match. DNA of the CDR3: TGCGCCAGCAGCTTGGGGGTTCTAGCGGGAGGCACAGATACGCAGTATTTT. Amino acids: CASSLGVLAGGTDTQYF.

V gene TRBV27 combines with J gene TRBJ1-6; D ambiguous. Per germline, CDR1 MNHEY and CDR2 SMNVEV (reference sequence). The CDR3 has 15 amino acids. V lost 6 bases and J 7 bases, leaving 16 bases between the germline ends. CDR3 bases: TGTGCCAGCAGATACACGCTCATCCTGAATTCACCCCTCCACTTT. Residues: CASRYTLILNSPLHF.

This clone showed up just once. DNA for the CDR3: TGTGCCAGCAGCGGTACAGGGAACAATCAGCCCCAGCATTTT. It specifies CASSGTGNNQPQHF. The V gene is TRBV9, the J gene TRBJ1-5, with D maybe TRBD1 (6 bases). The germline V gene has CDR1 SGDLS and CDR2 YYNGEE. V was clipped by 3 bases and J by 3 bases, with 10 bases between them. CDR3 length: 14 amino acids. Filled out from reference TRBV9 and TRBJ1-5, the complete variable domain reads DSGVTQTPKHLITATGQRVTLRCSPRSGDLSVYWYQQSLDQGLQFLIQYYNGEERAKGNILERFSAQQFPDLHSELNLSSLELGDSALYFCASSGTGNNQPQHFGDGTRLSIL.

The genes are TRBV6-5 and TRBJ2-7; TRBD2 agrees at 10 bases. With 6 bases clipped from V and 1 base from J, the junction kept 6 bases outside the gene matches. CDR1 and CDR2 (germline): MNHEY, SVGAGI. The CDR3 contains 15 residues. CDR3 in amino acids: CASRRTSGDSYEQYF. CDR3 DNA: TGTGCCAGCAGAAGGACTAGCGGAGATTCCTACGAGCAGTACTTC.

The V call is TRBV12-5, the J call TRBJ1-2; 10 nucleotides align to TRBD1. V shed 3 bases, J shed 5 bases, and the junction held 9 bases outside the gene matches. The CDR3 has 16 amino acids. Per the germline V gene, CDR1 is LGHNT and CDR2 is FRNRAP. CDR3 sequence reads: CASGFPHRDRGYGYTF. The CDR3 DNA reads as TGTGCTAGTGGTTTCCCTCACCGGGACAGGGGTTATGGCTACACCTTC.

The chain is built from TRBV6-5 and TRBJ1-1, with 9 bases aligning to TRBD1. The CDR3 loop spans 15 amino acids. V was pared by 0 bases and J by 5 bases, with 4 bases of the junction left unmatched. Germline CDR1 reads MNHEY; CDR2 reads SVGAGI. In DNA form, the CDR3 reads TGTGCCAGCAGTTACTCCAACAGGGGGCAAACTGAAGCTTTCTTT. It is translated as CASSYSNRGQTEAFF.

This clone was observed a handful of times. This chain links TRBV14 with TRBJ2-7; TRBD2 aligns across 12 bases. Germline CDR1 is SGHDN and CDR2 is FVKESK. CDR3 length: 15 residues. Trimming at V came to 3 bases and at J to 2 bases, leaving 2 bases not matched to a gene. CDR3 loop: CASSHTSGGTYEQYF. CDR3 DNA sequence: TGTGCCAGCAGCCACACTAGCGGGGGGACCTACGAGCAGTACTTC.

This clone was picked up a small number of times. The J gene is TRBJ2-7, the V gene TRBV6-1; no firm D call. The V gene lost 5 bases and the J gene lost 3 bases, with 5 bases spanning the gap. Germline CDR1 and CDR2: MNHNS and SASEGT. This CDR3 is built from 11 residues. The CDR3 region has the DNA TGTGCCAGCAGTCCTCGCTACGAGCAGTACTTC. It translates to CASSPRYEQYF.

This chain joins TRBV14 and TRBJ2-7; D is ambiguous. Per the germline V gene, CDR1 is SGHDN and CDR2 is FVKESK. This CDR3 region has 12 residues. Deletions cut 3 bases from V and 6 bases from J, with 9 bases between. The CDR3 DNA sequence: TGTGCCAGCAGCCATTCCCCTCTCGAGCAGTACTTC. It yields the protein CASSHSPLEQYF.

The chain couples TRBV10-2 to TRBJ2-3; TRBD2 matches 11 bases. V lost 6 bases and J lost 2; bases outside the gene matches: 4. CDR3 length: 15 amino acids. Germline CDR1 is WSHSY and CDR2 is SAAADI. CDR3 in amino acids: CASRLAGGATDTQYF. The CDR3 nucleotides are TGCGCCAGCAGGTTAGCGGGGGGGGCCACAGATACGCAGTATTTT.

The chain is built from TRBV7-2 and TRBJ2-3; D might be TRBD1 (6 bases). V gave up 3 bases and J gave up 5 bases, with 18 bases separating them. Germline lookup yields CDR1 SGHTA and CDR2 FQGNSA. This CDR3 region has 16 residues. CDR3 sequence reads: CASSLGRGPRQDTQYF. The CDR3 region has the DNA TGTGCCAGCAGCTTGGGCAGGGGACCACGTCAAGATACGCAGTATTTT.

This rearrangement joins TRBV5-6 to TRBJ1-6; no clear D gene. The CDR3 totals 14 residues. The V and J ends lost 1 base and 5 bases respectively, with 7 bases between them. Germline V CDR1 and CDR2: SGHDT, YYEEEE. The CDR3 here is CASSLNSHNSPLHF. The DNA of the CDR3 is TGTGCCAGCAGCTTGAATTCTCATAATTCACCCCTCCACTTT.